These 5 T cell receptor beta chains were all obtained from the same sample, sequenced in a study of blood T cell repertoires in COVID-19. The assay was immunoSEQ multiplex PCR, and TCRdb's table has in-frame clones only and misses some. The sample records approximately 180,000 clones, around nine tenths being singletons. The specimen sequenced was peripheral blood. The receptors here all came from a man between 40 and 49 years old with active or convalescent COVID-19.

The chain employs TRBV6-5 and TRBJ1-5, with D maybe TRBD1 (6 bases). The germline V gene encodes CDR1 MNHEY and CDR2 SVGAGI. V was shortened by 5 bases and J by 4 bases, with 15 bases between the two germline ends. The CDR3 loop spans 15 amino acids. The CDR3 coding sequence is TGTGCCAGCAGTCTGGGACAAGCGGGAAATCAGCCCCAGCATTTT. Amino acid sequence: CASSLGQAGNQPQHF.

The chain couples TRBV11-2 to TRBJ2-2, with 8 bases identical to TRBD2. The CDR3 covers 15 residues. V was clipped by 6 bases and J by 5 bases; unmatched bases: 8. The germline CDR1 and CDR2 sequences are SGHAT and FQNNGV. The CDR3 spells CASRGLARGTGELFF. CDR3 nucleotides: TGTGCCAGCAGAGGACTAGCCCGAGGGACCGGGGAGCTGTTTTTT.

The gene calls are TRBV7-2 and TRBJ1-3; 7 nucleotides line up with TRBD1. Trimming cost V 2 bases and J 1 base; bases outside gene matches: 5. This CDR3 comprises 16 residues. Germline loops: CDR1 SGHTA, CDR2 FQGNSA. CDR3 sequence reads: CASSLSRGISGNTIYF. DNA for the CDR3: TGTGCCAGCAGCTTATCCAGGGGGATATCTGGAAACACCATATATTTT. Drawing the rest from reference TRBV7-2 and TRBJ1-3, the complete variable domain is GAGVSQSPSNKVTEKGKDVELRCDPISGHTALYWYRQSLGQGLEFLIYFQGNSAPDKSGLPSDRFSAERTGGSVSTLTIQRTQQEDSAVYLCASSLSRGISGNTIYFGEGSWLTVV.

The V and J genes are TRBV28 and TRBJ2-7; 8 nucleotides match TRBD2. The V gene end was trimmed by 3 bases and the J gene end by 1 base; junction bases not matched to a gene: 14. Germline CDR1 reads MDHEN; CDR2 reads SYDVKM. The CDR3 length is 18 residues. CDR3 sequence reads: CASSFGTSGSVMSYEQYF. The CDR3 nucleotides are TGTGCCAGCAGTTTTGGAACTAGCGGTAGCGTGATGTCCTACGAGCAGTACTTC.

This chain connects TRBV18 to TRBJ2-2; the D gene is possibly TRBD2 (5 bases). The CDR3 spans 14 residues. V dropped 3 bases and J dropped 1 base, with 6 bases sitting between them. In germline, CDR1 is KGHSH, CDR2 LQKENI. CDR3 nucleotide sequence: TGTGCCAGCTCACCGACTATGAACACCGGGGAGCTGTTTTTT. As protein: CASSPTMNTGELFF.